This T cell receptor (beta chain) was recovered during a study of cytomegalovirus exposure and HLA in healthy donors. Study-wide results and caveats: In a later analysis, TCR beta V- and J-gene trimming showed a link to a missense DCLRE1C variant. Rarity marked most TCR sequences, yet some public TCRs occurred in many donors. Reportedly, diagnosis of cytomegalovirus status by the classifier showed high specificity and sensitivity. After further analysis at a later stage, roughly 16,000 TCR beta sequences were associated with HLA alleles at 0.05 false discovery rate.

Germline CDR1 MNHEY, CDR2 SVGAGI. Trimming removed 4 bases at V and 0 bases at J, with 9 bases between. CDR3 size: 14 residues. PCR employed 60 Vbeta and 13 Jbeta primers. Method: immunoSEQ multiplex PCR; TCRdb's copy keeps in-frame clones and lacks some. Here the sample spans about 130,000 clones, approximately 87% being singletons. Of note for this clone: Antigen unknown.

Source material: PBMCs. The rearrangement links TRBV6-5 to TRBJ1-1; D perhaps matches TRBD1 (6 bases). The sequence was collected from a man aged 18 to 29 in good health and CMV-seropositive. As DNA, the CDR3 is TGTGCCAGCAGTTCGGACAGATTGAACACTGAAGCTTTCTTT. Translation gives CASSSDRLNTEAFF.